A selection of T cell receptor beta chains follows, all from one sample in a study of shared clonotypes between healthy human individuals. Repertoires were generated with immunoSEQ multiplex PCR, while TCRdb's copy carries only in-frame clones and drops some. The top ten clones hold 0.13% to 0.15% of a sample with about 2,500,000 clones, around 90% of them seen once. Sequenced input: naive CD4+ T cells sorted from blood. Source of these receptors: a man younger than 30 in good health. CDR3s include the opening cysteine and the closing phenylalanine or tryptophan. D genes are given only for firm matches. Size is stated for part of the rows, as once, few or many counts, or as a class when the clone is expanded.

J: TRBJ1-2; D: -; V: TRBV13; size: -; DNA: TGTGCCAGCAGCCTACCTTCTAACTATGGCTACACCTTC; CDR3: CASSLPSNYGYTF
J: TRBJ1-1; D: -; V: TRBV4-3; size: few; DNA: TGCGCCAGCAGCCAAGAGGTGGACACTGAAGCTTTCTTT; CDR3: CASSQEVDTEAFF
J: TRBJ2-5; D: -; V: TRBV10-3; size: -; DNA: TGTGCCACCGGGCGGGATTGGGAGACCCAGTACTTC; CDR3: CATGRDWETQYF
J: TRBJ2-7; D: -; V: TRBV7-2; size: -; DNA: TGTGCCAGCAGCCCACAAGGGGGGGTTACCTACGAGCAGTACTTC; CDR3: CASSPQGGVTYEQYF
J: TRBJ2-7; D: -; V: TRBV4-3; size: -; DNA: TGCGCCAGCAGCCAAGAGTTTTCCGGGCTTGGGAACGAGCAGTACTTC; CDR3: CASSQEFSGLGNEQYF
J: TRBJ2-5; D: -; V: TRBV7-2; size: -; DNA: TGTGCCAGCAGCTTAGGTCGTTCGGGAGAGACCCAGTACTTC; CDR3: CASSLGRSGETQYF
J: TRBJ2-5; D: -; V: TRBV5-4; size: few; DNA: TGTGCCAGCAGCTTGGGGGGTGGGGAGACCCAGTACTTC; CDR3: CASSLGGGETQYF
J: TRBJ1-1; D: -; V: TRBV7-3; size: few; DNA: TGTGCCAGCAGCTTAGTCGCAGGCATGAACACTGAAGCTTTCTTT; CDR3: CASSLVAGMNTEAFF
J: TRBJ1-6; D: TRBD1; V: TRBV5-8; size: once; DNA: TGTGCCAGCAGCGGGGACAGGCGGAGCGCCCTGGGGGGTTCACCCCTCCACTTT; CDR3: CASSGDRRSALGGSPLHF
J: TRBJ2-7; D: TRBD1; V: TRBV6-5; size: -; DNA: TGTGCCAGCACTCCCGGGACAGCGACCTACGAGCAGTACTTC; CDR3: CASTPGTATYEQYF
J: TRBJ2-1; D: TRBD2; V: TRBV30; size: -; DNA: TGTGCCTGGAGTGAGGGGGCGGGAGGGCCGGTAGGGCAGTTCTTC; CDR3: CAWSEGAGGPVGQFF
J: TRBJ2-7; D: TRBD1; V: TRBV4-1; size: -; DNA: TGCGCCAGCAGCCTTCCGGGACAGGGGTTATACGAGCAGTACTTC; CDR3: CASSLPGQGLYEQYF
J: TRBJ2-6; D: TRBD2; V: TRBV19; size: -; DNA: TGTGCCAGTAGTATAGAAGGGCTAGCGGGATTTTACTCTGGGGCCAACGTCCTGACTTTC; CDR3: CASSIEGLAGFYSGANVLTF
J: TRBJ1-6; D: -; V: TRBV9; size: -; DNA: TGTGCCAGCAGCGCGTCAGAGGGGTTTAGTTCACCCCTCCACTTT; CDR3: CASSASEGFSSPLHF
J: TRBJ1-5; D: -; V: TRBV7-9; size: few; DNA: TGTGCCAGCACCCCAGGCGGAGTATATAGCAATCAGCCCCAGCATTTT; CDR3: CASTPGGVYSNQPQHF
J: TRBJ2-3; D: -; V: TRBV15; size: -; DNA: TGTGCCACCAGCAGAGATTTCGGCTCTAGCACAGATACGCAGTATTTT; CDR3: CATSRDFGSSTDTQYF
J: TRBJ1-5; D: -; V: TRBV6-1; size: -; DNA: TGTGCCAGCAGTGTGTATAGCAATCAGCCCCAGCATTTT; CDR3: CASSVYSNQPQHF
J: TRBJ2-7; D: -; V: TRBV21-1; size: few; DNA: TGTGCCAGCAGCAAAGGGGAACTGAACGAGCAGTACTTC; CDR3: CASSKGELNEQYF
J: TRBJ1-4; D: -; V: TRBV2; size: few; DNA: TGTGCCAGCAGTGTTGGGCTAGCGGGTGAAAAACTGTTTTTT; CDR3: CASSVGLAGEKLFF
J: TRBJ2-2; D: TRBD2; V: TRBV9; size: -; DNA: TGTGCCAGCAGCGTAGTAATCGGGGGGGCGACCGGGGAGCTGTTTTTT; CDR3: CASSVVIGGATGELFF
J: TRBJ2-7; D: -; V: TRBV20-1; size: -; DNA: TGCAGTGCCCCTAAGGGGAACGAGCAGTACTTC; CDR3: CSAPKGNEQYF
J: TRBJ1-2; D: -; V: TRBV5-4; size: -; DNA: TGTGCCAGCAGCTTGCCTTCTAACTATGGCTACACCTTC; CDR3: CASSLPSNYGYTF
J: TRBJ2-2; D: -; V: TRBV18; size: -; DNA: TGTGCCAGCTCACCAAGGGTAGACGGGGAGCTGTTTTTT; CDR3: CASSPRVDGELFF
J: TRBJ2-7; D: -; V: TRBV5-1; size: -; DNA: TGCGCCAGCAGGCCCCATGGGGCCGGAGAGCAGTACTTC; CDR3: CASRPHGAGEQYF
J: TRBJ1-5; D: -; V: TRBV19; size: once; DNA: TGTGCCAGCGCGATCGGGAATCAGCCCCAGCATTTT; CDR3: CASAIGNQPQHF
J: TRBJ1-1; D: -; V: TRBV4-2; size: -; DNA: TGTGCCAGCAGCCAAGTATCTAGGGACTCTGAAGCTTTCTTT; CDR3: CASSQVSRDSEAFF
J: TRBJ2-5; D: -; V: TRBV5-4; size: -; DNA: TGTGCCAGCAGCTGGAGGGGGGGGCCAGAGACCCAGTACTTC; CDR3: CASSWRGGPETQYF
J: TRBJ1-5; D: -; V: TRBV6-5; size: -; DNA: TGTGCCAGCAGCAGCCAGGCCAGCAATCAGCCCCAGCATTTT; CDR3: CASSSQASNQPQHF
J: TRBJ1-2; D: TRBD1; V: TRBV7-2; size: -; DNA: TGTGCCAGCAGCTTGAACAGGGGGGACTATGGCTACACCTTC; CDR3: CASSLNRGDYGYTF